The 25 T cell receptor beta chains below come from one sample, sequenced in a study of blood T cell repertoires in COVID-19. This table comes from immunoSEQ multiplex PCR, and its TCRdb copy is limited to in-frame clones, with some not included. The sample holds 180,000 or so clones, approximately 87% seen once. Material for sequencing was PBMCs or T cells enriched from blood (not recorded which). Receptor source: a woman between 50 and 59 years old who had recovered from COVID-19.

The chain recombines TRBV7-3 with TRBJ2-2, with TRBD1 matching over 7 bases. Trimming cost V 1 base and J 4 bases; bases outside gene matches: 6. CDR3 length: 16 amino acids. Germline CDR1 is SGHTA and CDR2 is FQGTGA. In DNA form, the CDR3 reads TGTGCCAGCAGCTTAATGTGGGCAGGGGGCACCGGGGAGCTGTTTTTT. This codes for CASSLMWAGGTGELFF.

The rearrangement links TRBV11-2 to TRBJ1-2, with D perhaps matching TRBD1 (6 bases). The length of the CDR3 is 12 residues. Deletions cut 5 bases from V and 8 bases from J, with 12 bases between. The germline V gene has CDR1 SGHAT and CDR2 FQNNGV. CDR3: CASSRDQGGYTF. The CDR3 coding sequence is TGTGCCAGCAGCCGGGACCAGGGGGGCTACACCTTC.

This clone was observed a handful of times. The CDR3 loop reads CASSLTSGVQETQYF. In DNA form, the CDR3 reads TGTGCCAGCAGCTTGACTAGCGGCGTTCAAGAGACCCAGTACTTC. The J gene is TRBJ2-5, the V gene TRBV7-7, with 9 positions matching TRBD2. This CDR3 contains 15 residues. The junction had 4 bases not matched to a gene; V was cut back by 3 bases and J by 2 bases. Germline loops: CDR1 SSHAT, CDR2 FNYEAQ (reference sequence).

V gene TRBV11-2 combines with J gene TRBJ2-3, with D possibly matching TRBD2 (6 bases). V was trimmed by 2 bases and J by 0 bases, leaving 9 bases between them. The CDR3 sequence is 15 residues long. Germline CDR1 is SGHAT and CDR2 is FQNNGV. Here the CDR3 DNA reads TGTGCCAGCAGCTTATACGGGACTAGCACAGATACGCAGTATTTT. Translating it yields CASSLYGTSTDTQYF.

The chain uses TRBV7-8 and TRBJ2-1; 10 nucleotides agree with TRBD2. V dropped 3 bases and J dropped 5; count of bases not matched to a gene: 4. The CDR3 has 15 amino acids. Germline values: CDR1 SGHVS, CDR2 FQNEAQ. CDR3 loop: CASSFNLAGDNEQFF. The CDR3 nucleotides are TGTGCCAGCAGCTTTAATCTAGCGGGAGACAATGAGCAGTTCTTC.

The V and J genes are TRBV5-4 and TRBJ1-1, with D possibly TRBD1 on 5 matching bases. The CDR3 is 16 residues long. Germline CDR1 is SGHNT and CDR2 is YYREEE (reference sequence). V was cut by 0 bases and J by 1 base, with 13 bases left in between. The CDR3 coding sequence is TGTGCCAGCAGCTTGGCCCAGGCCGGGGGGAACACTGAAGCTTTCTTT. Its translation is CASSLAQAGGNTEAFF.

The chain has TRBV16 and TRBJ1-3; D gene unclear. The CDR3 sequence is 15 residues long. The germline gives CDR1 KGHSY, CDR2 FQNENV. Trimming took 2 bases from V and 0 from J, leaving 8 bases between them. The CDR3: CASSQGRTSGNTIYF. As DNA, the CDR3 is TGTGCCAGCAGCCAAGGCAGAACCTCTGGAAACACCATATATTTT.

The CDR3 is CASSVGGTNTGELFF. In DNA, the CDR3 is TGTGCCAGCAGCGTCGGCGGAACGAACACCGGGGAGCTGTTTTTT. This chain uses TRBV9 with TRBJ2-2; D gene uncertain. This CDR3 region has 15 residues. Trimming pared 2 bases from V and 0 bases from J, leaving 8 bases between. Germline CDR1 and CDR2: SGDLS and YYNGEE.

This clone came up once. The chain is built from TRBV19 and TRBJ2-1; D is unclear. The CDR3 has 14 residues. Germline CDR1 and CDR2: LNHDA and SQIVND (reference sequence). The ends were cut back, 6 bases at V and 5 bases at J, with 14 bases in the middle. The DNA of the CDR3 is TGTGCCAGTAGGTCCGCTTTCAGCGACAATGAGCAGTTCTTC. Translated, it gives CASRSAFSDNEQFF.

CDR3 residues: CASSASYLRGQSYTF. CDR3 nucleotides: TGTGCCAGCAGCGCATCTTACCTCAGGGGGCAAAGCTACACCTTC. The chain is built from TRBV9 and TRBJ1-2, with 8 bases lining up with TRBD1. This CDR3 has 15 amino acids. Germline V gene lookup returns CDR1 SGDLS and CDR2 YYNGEE. Trimming took 3 bases from V and 9 from J; bases not matched to a gene: 13.

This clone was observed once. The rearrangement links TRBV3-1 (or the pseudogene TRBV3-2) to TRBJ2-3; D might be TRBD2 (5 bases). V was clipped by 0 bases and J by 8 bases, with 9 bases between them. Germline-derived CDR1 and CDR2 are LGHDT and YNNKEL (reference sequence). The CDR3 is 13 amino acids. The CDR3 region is CASSQDRGSTQYF. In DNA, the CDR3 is TGTGCCAGCAGCCAAGATCGGGGTAGTACGCAGTATTTT.

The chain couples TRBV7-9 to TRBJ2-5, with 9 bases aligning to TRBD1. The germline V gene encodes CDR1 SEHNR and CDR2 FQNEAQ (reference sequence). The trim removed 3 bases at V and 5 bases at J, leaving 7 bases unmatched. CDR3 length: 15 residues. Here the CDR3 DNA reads TGTGCCAGCAGCTTTCAACAGGGGGCTTCGGAGACCCAGTACTTC. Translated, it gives CASSFQQGASETQYF.

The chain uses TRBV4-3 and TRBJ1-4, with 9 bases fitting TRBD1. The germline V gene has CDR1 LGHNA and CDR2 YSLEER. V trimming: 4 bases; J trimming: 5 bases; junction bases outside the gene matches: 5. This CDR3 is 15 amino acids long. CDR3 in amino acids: CASSPGGTGNEKLFF. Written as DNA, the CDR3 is TGCGCCAGCAGCCCAGGGGGGACAGGGAATGAAAAACTGTTTTTT.

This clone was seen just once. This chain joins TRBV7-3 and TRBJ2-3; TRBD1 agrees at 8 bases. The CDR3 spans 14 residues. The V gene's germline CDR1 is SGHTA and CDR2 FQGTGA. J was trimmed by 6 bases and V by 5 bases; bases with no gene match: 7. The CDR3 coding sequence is TGTGCCAGCAGCCGGACAGGGTTCCGGGATACGCAGTATTTT. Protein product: CASSRTGFRDTQYF.

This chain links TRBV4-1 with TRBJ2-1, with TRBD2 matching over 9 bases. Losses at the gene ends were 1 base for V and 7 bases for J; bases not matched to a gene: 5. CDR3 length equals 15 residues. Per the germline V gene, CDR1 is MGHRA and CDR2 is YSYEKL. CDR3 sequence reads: CASSQVAGVGNEQFF. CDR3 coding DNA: TGCGCCAGCAGCCAAGTAGCGGGAGTCGGGAATGAGCAGTTCTTC.

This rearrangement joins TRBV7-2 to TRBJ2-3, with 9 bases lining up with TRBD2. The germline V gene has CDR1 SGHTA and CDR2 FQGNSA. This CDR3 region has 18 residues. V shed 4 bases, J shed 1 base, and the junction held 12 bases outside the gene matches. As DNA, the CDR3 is TGTGCCAGCAGCTCAGCCCCACTAGCGGGCCTTCGCACAGATACGCAGTATTTT. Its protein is CASSSAPLAGLRTDTQYF.

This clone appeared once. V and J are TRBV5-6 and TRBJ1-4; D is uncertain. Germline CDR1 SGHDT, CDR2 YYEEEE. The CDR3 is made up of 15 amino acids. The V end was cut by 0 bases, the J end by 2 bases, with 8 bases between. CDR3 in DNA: TGTGCCAGCAGCTTGGGGTGGGCCACTAATGAAAAACTGTTTTTT. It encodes CASSLGWATNEKLFF.

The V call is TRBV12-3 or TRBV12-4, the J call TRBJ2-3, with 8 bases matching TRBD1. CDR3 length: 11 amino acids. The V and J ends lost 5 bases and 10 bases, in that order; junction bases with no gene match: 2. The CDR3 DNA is TGTGCCAGCAGTGGACAGGGTCCGCAGTATTTT. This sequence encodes CASSGQGPQYF.

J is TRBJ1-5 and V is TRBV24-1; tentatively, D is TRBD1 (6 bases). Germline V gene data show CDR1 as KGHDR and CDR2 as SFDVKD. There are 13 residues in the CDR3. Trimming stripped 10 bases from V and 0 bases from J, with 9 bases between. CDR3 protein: CATGQYSNQPQHF. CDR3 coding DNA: TGTGCCACTGGACAGTATAGCAATCAGCCCCAGCATTTT.

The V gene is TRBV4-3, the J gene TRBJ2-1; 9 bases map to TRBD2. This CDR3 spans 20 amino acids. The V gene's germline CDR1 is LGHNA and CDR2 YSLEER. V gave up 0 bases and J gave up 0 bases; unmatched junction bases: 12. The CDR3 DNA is TGCGCCAGCAGCCAAGAATGGTGGGCTAGCGGGGAGACCTCCTACAATGAGCAGTTCTTC. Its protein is CASSQEWWASGETSYNEQFF.

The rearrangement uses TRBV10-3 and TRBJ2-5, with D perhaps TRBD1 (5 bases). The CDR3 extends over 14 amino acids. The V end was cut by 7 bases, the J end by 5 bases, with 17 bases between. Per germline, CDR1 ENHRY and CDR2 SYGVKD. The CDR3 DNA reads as TGTGCCATCACCTCAGGGTTCATCAGGGAGACCCAGTACTTC. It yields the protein CAITSGFIRETQYF.

CDR3 bases: TGTGCCAGCAGTGAATCCGGGACAGGGGGACCTTCTAGAGGCTACACCTTC. Protein sequence: CASSESGTGGPSRGYTF. The chain combines TRBV25-1 with TRBJ1-2; 11 bases agree with TRBD1. Germline V gene data show CDR1 as MGHDK and CDR2 as SYGVNS. The CDR3 extends over 17 amino acids. After removal of 1 base from V and 8 bases from J, the junction contained 12 bases not matched to a gene.

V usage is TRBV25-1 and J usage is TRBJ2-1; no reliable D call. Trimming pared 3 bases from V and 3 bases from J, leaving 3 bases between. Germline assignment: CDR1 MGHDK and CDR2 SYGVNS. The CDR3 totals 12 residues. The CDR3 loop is CASSDYYNEQFF. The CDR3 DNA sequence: TGTGCCAGCAGTGATTACTACAATGAGCAGTTCTTC.

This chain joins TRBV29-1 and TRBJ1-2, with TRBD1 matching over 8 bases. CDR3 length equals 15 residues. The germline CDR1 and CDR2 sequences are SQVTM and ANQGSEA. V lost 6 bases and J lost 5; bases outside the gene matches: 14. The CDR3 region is CSVILYGQGGYGYTF. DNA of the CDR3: TGCAGCGTCATCCTCTATGGACAGGGTGGATATGGCTACACCTTC. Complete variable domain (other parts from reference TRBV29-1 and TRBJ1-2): SAVISQKPSRDICQRGTSLTIQCQVDSQVTMMFWYRQQPGQSLTLIATANQGSEATYESGFVIDKFPISRPNLTFSTLTVSNMSPEDSSIYLCSVILYGQGGYGYTFGSGTRLTVV.

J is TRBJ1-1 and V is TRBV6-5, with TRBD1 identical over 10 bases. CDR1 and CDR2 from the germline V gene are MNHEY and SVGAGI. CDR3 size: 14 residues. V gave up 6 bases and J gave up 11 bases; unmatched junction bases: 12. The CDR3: CASRPDRGRVGAFF. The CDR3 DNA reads TGTGCCAGCAGACCCGACAGGGGGCGAGTCGGGGCTTTCTTT.